Sequencing of this T cell receptor beta chain was carried out in a study of molecular identifiers for immune sequencing clone quantification (dated by TCRdb to the late 2010s). Context from the whole study: For a replicate experiment, RNA from roughly 18,000 or 92,000 naive CD8 T cells was divided into five aliquots, and four of the five aliquots were sequenced. The study was a methods study using CD8 T cells to benchmark molecular-identifier clustering-based TCR repertoire sequencing (MIDCIRS) and TCR RNA copy counting. What the study reported, not specific to this receptor: Identical TCR molecules sharing a barcode could cause highly expanded clone sizes to be underestimated. Clones above 20 RNA copies held over 98% of molecules in CMV-specific effector cells but under 1% in naive cells. Spiked-in Jurkat TCR RNA equivalent to a single cell was reported to be detectable even among over 800,000 naive CD8 T cells. Without barcode sub-clustering, chimeric consensus sequences inflated TCR diversity; chimeras reached as high as 47%. Spiked-in Jurkat TCR RNA (approximately 10 copies' worth), which is not part of the donor repertoire, was contained in the naive libraries. Around 2.8 recovered TCR RNA copies per cell were obtained by modeling, versus around 9.8 by digital PCR, implying a capture efficiency of about 30%.

Libraries of naive CD8 T cells were built from anywhere between about 18,000 and 1,000,000 sorted cells, with 10%, 30% or 50% of the purified RNA used. On a BD FACSAria II, naive CD8 T cells were FACS-sorted as CD8+CD4-CCR7+CD45RA+ and collected into RLT Plus buffer. More than 8 TCR copies' worth of Jurkat RNA were spiked into roughly 19,000-1,000,000 naive CD8 T cell samples to test detection sensitivity. CD8 T cells were enriched using RosetteSep CD8+ T Cell Enrichment Cocktail and Ficoll-Paque, and the enriched cells then underwent ACK red cell lysis. V has 4 bases trimmed and J has 10 bases trimmed; junction bases matching no gene number 9. From the cysteine up to the phenylalanine, the CDR3 has a length of 12 residues. The read is trimmed to its CDR3 DNA, 36 bases read in frame from base 1. CDR1 GTSNPN and CDR2 SVGIG were looked up in the germline V gene (reference sequence). Library preparation employed PCR. Sequencing instrument: NextSeq 500. Bulk TCR libraries were generated as previously described, with the TCR primers listed in Table S5 used. Purification of total RNA was performed with the Qiagen AllPrep DNA/RNA kit. Reads from multiple sequencing runs of the same library were pooled before analysis. On the authors' methods: Only reads with exact TCR constant sequence were kept, trimmed to 150 nt, and grouped by their 12-nt molecular barcodes. Reads within each barcode group were sub-clustered using a 15% Levenshtein threshold, and quality-weighted consensus sequences were constructed for each RNA molecule. Non-functional sequences were removed, as were lower-count sequences one edit away from another. Barcode sub-clusters with fewer than 20% of the maximum read count were removed, based on fitting two negative binomial distributions. TCRdb handled the public reads itself, with Q25 trimming in fastp and clone calling in MiXCR, and kept productive beta chains. Under each unique CDR3 protein, matching rows form one entry showing the most common genes and DNA. The V and J calls, along with clone size, are taken from TCRdb and not from the paper's own processing. This sample lists around 460,000 distinct CDR3 sequences; about 26% were detected once. Jointly, the top ten make up under 0.8% of the sample.

Only a few counts were recorded for this clonotype. Which antigen it targets is not known. No much larger clonotype is one base removed from it; base qualities were not supplied. The V and J genes are TRBV30 and TRBJ1-1, and TRBD1 matches 7 of the central bases. The specimen was naive CD8+ T cells from blood, with Jurkat cell RNA spiked in. The cell subset or site tag for this specimen amounts to: FACS-sorted CD8+CD4-CCR7+CD45RA+ naive T cells. This sequence was found in a human donor in good health. Some libraries in this study had Jurkat cell RNA spiked in. The CDR3 region has the sequence CAWTVQGQGAFF. The DNA sequence is TGTGCCTGGACCGTACAGGGGCAGGGAGCTTTCTTT.